This TCR beta chain emerged from a study of blood T cell repertoires in COVID-19. Study background: Acute-phase and convalescent COVID-19 samples originated in the United States, Italy and Spain.

This clone was observed a single time. Per the study methods: Amplified reference gene primers provided the basis for estimating nucleated cell counts. TCRdb keeps only in-frame clones here, not all; method: immunoSEQ multiplex PCR. The V and J calls and clone size come from that table; D and trimming were worked out from the DNA. The table includes roughly 43,000 clones, about 90% detected once. V lost 3 bases to trimming and J lost 2 bases; unmatched junction nucleotides: 8. Germline CDR1 MDHEN, CDR2 SYDVKM. This CDR3 is 18 amino acids long. Specimen: peripheral blood. The V call is TRBV28, the J call TRBJ2-2; TRBD2 matches at 11 bases. The sequence came from a human donor in a cohort sampled during active COVID-19. CDR3 nucleotide sequence: TGTGCCAGCAGTTTGTACGGACTAGCGGGCTTTAACACCGGGGAGCTGTTTTTT. This encodes CASSLYGLAGFNTGELFF. Full variable domain (outside the CDR3, taken from reference TRBV28 and TRBJ2-2): DVKVTQSSRYLVKRTGEKVFLECVQDMDHENMFWYRQDPGLGLRLIYFSYDVKMKEKGDIPEGYSVSREKKERFSLILESASTNQTSMYLCASSLYGLAGFNTGELFFGEGSRLTVL.